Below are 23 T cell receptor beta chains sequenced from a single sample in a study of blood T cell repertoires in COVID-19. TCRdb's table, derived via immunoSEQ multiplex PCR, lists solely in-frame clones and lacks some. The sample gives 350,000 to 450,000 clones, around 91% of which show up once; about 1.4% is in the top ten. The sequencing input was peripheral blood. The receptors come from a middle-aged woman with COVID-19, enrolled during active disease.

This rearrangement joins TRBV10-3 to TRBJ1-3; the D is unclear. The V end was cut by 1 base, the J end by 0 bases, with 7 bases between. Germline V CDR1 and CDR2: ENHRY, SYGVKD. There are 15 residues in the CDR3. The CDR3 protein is CAISEWGGSGNTIYF. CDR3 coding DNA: TGTGCCATCAGTGAGTGGGGAGGCTCTGGAAACACCATATATTTT.

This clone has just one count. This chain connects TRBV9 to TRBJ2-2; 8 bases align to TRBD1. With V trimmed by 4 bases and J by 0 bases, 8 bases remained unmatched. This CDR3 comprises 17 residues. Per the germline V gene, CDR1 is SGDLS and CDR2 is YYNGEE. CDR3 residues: CASSSQGEWSNTGELFF. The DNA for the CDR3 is TGTGCCAGCAGCTCACAGGGGGAATGGTCGAACACCGGGGAGCTGTTTTTT. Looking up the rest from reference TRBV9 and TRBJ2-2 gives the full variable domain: DSGVTQTPKHLITATGQRVTLRCSPRSGDLSVYWYQQSLDQGLQFLIQYYNGEERAKGNILERFSAQQFPDLHSELNLSSLELGDSALYFCASSSQGEWSNTGELFFGEGSRLTVL.

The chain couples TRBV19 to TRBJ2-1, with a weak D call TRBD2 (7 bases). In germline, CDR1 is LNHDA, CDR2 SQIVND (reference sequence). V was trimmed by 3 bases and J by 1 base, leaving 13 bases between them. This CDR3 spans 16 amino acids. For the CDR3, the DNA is TGTGCCAGTAGTATTGGGGGGGCCGGGTCCTACAATGAGCAGTTCTTC. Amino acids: CASSIGGAGSYNEQFF.

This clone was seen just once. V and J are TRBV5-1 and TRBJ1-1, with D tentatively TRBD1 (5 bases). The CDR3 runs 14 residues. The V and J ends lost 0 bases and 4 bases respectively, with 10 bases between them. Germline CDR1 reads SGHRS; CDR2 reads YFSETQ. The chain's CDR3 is CASSLEWGGTEAFF. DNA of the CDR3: TGCGCCAGCAGCTTGGAATGGGGCGGCACTGAAGCTTTCTTT.

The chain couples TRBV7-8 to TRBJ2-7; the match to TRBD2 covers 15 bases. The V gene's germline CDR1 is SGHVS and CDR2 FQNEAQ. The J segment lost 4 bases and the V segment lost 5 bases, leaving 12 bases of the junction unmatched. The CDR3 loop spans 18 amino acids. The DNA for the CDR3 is TGTGCCAGCAGCCGTACCGCAACCGGGACTAGCGGGAGGTACGAGCAGTACTTC. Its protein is CASSRTATGTSGRYEQYF.

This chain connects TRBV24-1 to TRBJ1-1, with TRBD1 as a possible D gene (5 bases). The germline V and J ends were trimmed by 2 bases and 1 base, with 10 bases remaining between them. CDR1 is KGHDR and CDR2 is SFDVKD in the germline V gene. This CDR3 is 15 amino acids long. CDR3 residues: CATSDSGVPNTEAFF. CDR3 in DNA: TGTGCCACCAGTGATTCGGGGGTACCGAACACTGAAGCTTTCTTT.

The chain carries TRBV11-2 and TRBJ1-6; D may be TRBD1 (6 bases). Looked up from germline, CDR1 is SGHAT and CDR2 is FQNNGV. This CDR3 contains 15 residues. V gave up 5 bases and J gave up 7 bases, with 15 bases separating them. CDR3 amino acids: CASSATGSENSPLHF. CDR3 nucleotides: TGTGCCAGCAGCGCTACAGGGTCTGAAAATTCACCCCTCCACTTT.

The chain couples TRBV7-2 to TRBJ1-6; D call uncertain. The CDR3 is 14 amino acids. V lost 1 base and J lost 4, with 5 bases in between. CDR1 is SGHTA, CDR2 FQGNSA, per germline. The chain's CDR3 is CASSLDLYNSPLHF. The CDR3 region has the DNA TGTGCCAGCAGCTTAGATCTTTATAATTCACCCCTCCACTTT.

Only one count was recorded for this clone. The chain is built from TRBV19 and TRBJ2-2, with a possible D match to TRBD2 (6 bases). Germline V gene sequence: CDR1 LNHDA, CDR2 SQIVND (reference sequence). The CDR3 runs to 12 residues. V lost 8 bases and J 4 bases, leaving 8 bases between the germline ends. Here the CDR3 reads CASGGFTGELFF. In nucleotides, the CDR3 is TGTGCCAGTGGAGGGTTCACCGGGGAGCTGTTTTTT.

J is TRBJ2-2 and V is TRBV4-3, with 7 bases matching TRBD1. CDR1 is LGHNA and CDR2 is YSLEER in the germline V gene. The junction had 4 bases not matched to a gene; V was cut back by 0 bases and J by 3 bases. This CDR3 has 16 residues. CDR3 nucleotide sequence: TGCGCCAGCAGCCAAGATAGGACAGGTCACACCGGGGAGCTGTTTTTT. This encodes CASSQDRTGHTGELFF.

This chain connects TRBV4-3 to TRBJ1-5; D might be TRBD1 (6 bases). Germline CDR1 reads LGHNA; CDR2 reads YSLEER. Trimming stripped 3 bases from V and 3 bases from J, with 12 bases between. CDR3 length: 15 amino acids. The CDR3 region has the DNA TGCGCCAGCAGCCAGCCCGGGACACCCAATCAGCCCCAGCATTTT. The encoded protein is CASSQPGTPNQPQHF.

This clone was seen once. The CDR3 loop reads CASSSWGRRNMNTEAFF. The CDR3 DNA follows: TGTGCCAGCAGCTCTTGGGGGCGGAGGAATATGAACACTGAAGCTTTCTTT. The V gene is TRBV7-4, the J gene TRBJ1-1, with D possibly being TRBD1 (6 bases). CDR3 length: 17 amino acids. Germline V lookup: CDR1 SGHVT, CDR2 SQSDAQ. The V end lost 4 bases, the J end lost 0 bases, and 18 bases lay between the germline ends.

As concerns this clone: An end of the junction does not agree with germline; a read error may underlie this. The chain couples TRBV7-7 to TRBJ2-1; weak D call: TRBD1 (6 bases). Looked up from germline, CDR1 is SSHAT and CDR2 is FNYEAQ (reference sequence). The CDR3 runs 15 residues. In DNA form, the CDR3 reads TGTGCTAGCAGCTTACAGGGCGATCGGTACAATGAGCAGTTCTTC. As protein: CASSLQGDRYNEQFF.

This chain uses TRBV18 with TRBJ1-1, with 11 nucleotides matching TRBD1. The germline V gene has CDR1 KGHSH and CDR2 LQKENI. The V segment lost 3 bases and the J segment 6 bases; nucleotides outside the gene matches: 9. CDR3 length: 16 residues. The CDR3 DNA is TGTGCCAGCTCACCTCCCGGGACAGGGGGTTTAGCTGAAGCTTTCTTT. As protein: CASSPPGTGGLAEAFF.

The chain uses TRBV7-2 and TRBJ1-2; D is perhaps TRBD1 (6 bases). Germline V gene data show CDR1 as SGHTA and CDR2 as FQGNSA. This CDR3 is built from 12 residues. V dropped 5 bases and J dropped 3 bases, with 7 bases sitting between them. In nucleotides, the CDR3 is TGTGCCAGCAGCGGGACATACTATGGCTACACCTTC. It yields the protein CASSGTYYGYTF. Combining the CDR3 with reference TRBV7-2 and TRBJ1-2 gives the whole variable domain GAGVSQSPSNKVTEKGKDVELRCDPISGHTALYWYRQSLGQGLEFLIYFQGNSAPDKSGLPSDRFSAERTGGSVSTLTIQRTQQEDSAVYLCASSGTYYGYTFGSGTRLTVV.

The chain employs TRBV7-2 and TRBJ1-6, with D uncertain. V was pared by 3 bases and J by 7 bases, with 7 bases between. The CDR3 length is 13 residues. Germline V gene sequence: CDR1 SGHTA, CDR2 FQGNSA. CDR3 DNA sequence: TGTGCCAGCAGCTTGCGGCGGAATTCACCCCTCCACTTT. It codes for CASSLRRNSPLHF.

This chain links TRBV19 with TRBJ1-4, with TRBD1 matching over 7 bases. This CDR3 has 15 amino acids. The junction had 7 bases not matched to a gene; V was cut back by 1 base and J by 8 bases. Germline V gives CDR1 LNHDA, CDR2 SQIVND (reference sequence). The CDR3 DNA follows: TGTGCCAGTAGTATAGTCGGCGGCAGGGGGGAAAAACTGTTTTTT. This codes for CASSIVGGRGEKLFF.

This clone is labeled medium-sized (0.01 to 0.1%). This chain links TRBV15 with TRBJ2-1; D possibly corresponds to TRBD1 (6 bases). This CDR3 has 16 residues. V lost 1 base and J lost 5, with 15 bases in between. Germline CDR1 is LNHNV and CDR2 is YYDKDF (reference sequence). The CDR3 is CATSRVIGTMNNEQFF. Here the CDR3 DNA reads TGTGCCACCAGCAGAGTGATCGGGACAATGAACAATGAGCAGTTCTTC.

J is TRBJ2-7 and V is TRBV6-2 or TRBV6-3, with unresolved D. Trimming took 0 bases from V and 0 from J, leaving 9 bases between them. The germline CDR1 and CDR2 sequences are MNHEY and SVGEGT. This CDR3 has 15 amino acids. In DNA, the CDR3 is TGTGCCAGCAGTTACTCCCCGACTGTCTCCTACGAGCAGTACTTC. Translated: CASSYSPTVSYEQYF.

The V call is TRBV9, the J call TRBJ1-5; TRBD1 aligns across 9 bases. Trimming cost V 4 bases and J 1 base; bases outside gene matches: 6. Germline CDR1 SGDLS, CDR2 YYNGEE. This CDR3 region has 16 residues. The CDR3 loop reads CASSSGDRASNQPQHF. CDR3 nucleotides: TGTGCCAGCAGCTCAGGGGACAGGGCGAGCAATCAGCCCCAGCATTTT.

CDR3 region: CASSFNGYTF. CDR3 sequence (DNA): TGTGCCAGCAGTTTTAATGGCTACACCTTC. This chain links TRBV12-3 or TRBV12-4 with TRBJ1-2; D call uncertain. Trimming left V 3 bases short and J 6 bases short, with 2 bases between. The CDR3 has 10 amino acids.

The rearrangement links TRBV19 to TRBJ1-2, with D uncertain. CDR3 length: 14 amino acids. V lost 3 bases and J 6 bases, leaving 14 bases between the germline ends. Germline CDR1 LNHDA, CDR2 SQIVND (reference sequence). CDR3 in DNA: TGTGCCAGTAGTATCACCCTCCCGGAGGATGGCTACACCTTC. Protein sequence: CASSITLPEDGYTF.

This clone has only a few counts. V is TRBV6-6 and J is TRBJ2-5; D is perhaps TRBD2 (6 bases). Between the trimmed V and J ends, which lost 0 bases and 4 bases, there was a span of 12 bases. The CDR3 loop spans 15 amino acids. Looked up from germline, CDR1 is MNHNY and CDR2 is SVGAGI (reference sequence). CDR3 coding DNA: TGTGCCAGCAGTTACTCGTCGATGCGGGGAGAGACCCAGTACTTC. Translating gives CASSYSSMRGETQYF.